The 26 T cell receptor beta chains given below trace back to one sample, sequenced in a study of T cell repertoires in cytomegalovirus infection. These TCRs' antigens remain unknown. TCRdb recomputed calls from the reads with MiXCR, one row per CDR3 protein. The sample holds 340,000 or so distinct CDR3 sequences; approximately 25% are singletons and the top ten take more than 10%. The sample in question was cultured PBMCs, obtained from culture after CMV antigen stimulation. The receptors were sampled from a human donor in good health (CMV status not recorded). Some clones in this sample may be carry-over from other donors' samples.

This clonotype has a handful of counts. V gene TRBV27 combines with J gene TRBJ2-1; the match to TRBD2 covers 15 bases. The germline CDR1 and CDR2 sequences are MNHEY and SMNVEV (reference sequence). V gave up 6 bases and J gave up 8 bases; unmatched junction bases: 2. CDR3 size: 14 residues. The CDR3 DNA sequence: TGTGCCAGCAGGGGACTAGCGGGAGGTTATGAGCAGTTCTTC. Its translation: CASRGLAGGYEQFF.

The chain's CDR3 is CASSLRPVNTGELFF. CDR3 sequence (DNA): TGTGCCAGCAGCTTGAGGCCGGTGAACACCGGGGAGCTGTTTTTT. The V gene is TRBV5-4, the J gene TRBJ2-2; no definite D call. Deletions cut 1 base from V and 1 base from J, with 8 bases between. The germline V gene encodes CDR1 SGHNT and CDR2 YYREEE (reference sequence). CDR3 length: 15 amino acids.

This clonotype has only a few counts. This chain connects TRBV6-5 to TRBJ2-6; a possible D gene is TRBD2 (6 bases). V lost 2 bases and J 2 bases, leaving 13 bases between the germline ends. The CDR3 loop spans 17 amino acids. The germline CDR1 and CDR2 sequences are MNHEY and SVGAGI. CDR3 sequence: CASSYRTSRPGANVLTF. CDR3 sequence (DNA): TGTGCCAGCAGTTACCGAACTAGCCGCCCTGGGGCCAACGTCCTGACTTTC.

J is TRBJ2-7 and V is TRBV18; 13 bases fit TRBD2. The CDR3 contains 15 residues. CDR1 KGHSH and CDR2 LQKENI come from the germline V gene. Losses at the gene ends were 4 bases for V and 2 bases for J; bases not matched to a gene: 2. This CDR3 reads CASSHGTSGTYEQYV. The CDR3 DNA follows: TGTGCCAGCTCACACGGGACTAGCGGGACCTACGAGCAGTACGTC.

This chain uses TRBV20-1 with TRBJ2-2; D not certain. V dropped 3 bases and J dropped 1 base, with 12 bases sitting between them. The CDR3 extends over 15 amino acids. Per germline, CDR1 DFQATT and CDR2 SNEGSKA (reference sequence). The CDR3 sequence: CSASSSFQNTGELFF. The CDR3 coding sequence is TGCAGTGCTAGTTCTTCCTTCCAGAACACCGGGGAGCTGTTTTTT.

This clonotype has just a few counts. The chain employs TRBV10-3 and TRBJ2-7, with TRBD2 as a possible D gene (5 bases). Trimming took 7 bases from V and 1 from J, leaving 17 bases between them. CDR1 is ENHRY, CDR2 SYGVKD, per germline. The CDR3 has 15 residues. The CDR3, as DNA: TGTGCCATCATGAAGAATGGAGGTGGGTCCTACGAGCAGTACTTC. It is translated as CAIMKNGGGSYEQYF.

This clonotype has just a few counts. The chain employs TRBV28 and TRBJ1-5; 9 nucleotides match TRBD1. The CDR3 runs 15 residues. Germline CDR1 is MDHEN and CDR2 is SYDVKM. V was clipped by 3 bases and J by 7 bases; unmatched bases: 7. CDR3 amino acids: CASSLSQGASQPQHF. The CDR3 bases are TGTGCCAGCAGTTTGTCACAGGGGGCGAGCCAGCCCCAGCATTTT.

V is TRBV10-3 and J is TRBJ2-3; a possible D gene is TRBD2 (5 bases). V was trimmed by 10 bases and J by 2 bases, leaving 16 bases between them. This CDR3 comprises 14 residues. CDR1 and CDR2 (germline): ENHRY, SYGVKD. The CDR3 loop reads CATRDDANTDTQYF. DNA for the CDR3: TGTGCCACCCGGGATGACGCTAACACAGATACGCAGTATTTT.

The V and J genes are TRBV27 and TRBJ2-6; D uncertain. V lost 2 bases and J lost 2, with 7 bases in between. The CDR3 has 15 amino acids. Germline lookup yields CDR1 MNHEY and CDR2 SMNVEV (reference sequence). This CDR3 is CASSLKGPGANVLTF. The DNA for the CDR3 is TGTGCCAGCAGTTTAAAGGGCCCTGGGGCCAACGTCCTGACTTTC.

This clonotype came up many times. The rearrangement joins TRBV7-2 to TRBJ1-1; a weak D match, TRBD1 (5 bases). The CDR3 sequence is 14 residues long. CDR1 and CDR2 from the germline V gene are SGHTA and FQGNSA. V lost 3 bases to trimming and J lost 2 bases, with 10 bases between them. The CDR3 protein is CASSLDNHNTEAFF. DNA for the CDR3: TGTGCCAGCAGCTTGGACAACCATAACACTGAAGCTTTCTTT.

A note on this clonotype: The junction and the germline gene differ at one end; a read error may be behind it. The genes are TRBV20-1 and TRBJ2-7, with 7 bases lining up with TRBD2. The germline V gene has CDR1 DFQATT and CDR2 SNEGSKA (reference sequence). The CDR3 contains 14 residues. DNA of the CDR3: TGCAGTGCTAGGGTGGCGACTAGCTCCAACGAGCAGTACTTC. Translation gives CSARVATSSNEQYF.

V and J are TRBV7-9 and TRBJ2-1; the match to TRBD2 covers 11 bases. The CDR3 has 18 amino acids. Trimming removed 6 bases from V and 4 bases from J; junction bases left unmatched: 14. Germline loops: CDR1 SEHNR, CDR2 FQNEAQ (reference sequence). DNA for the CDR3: TGTGCCAGCAGTCGAGGGGGAAGTGGGACTAGCGGTTACAATGAGCAGTTCTTC. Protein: CASSRGGSGTSGYNEQFF.

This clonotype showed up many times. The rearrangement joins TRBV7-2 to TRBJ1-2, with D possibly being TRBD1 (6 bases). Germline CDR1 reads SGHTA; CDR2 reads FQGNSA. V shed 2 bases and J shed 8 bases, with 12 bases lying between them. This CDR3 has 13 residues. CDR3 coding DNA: TGTGCCAGCAGCTTATTACAGGGATACGGCTACACCTTC. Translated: CASSLLQGYGYTF.

This CDR3 is CASSSTTTNRVIDYGYTF. CDR3 DNA sequence: TGTGCCAGCAGCTCAACCACAACGAACAGGGTGATCGACTATGGCTACACCTTC. The chain recombines TRBV7-9 with TRBJ1-2, with D maybe TRBD1 (6 bases). The germline V gene encodes CDR1 SEHNR and CDR2 FQNEAQ (reference sequence). The CDR3 extends over 18 amino acids. The ends were cut back, 4 bases at V and 3 bases at J, with 24 bases in the middle.

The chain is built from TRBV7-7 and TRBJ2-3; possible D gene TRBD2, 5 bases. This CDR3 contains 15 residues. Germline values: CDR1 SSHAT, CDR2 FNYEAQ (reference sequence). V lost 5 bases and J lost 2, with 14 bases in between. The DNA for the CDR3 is TGTGCCAGCAGCCCCGACGGAGGATCCACAGATACGCAGTATTTT. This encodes CASSPDGGSTDTQYF.

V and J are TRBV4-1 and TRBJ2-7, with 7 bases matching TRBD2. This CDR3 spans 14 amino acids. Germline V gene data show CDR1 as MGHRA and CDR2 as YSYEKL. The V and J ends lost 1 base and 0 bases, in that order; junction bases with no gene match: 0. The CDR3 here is CASSQGGSSYEQYF. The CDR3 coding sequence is TGCGCCAGCAGCCAAGGCGGGAGCTCCTACGAGCAGTACTTC.

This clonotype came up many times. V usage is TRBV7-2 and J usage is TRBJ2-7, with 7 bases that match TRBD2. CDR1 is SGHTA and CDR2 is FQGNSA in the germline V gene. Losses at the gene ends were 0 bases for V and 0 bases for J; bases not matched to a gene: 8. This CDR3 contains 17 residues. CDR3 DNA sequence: TGTGCCAGCAGCTTAGCCCCTAGCGGCATAAGCTCCTACGAGCAGTACGTC. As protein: CASSLAPSGISSYEQYV.

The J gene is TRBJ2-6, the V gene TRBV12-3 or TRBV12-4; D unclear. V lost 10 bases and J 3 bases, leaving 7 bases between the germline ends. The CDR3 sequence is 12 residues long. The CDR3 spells CAIRFGANVLTF. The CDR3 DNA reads TGTGCCATCCGGTTTGGGGCCAACGTCCTGACTTTC.

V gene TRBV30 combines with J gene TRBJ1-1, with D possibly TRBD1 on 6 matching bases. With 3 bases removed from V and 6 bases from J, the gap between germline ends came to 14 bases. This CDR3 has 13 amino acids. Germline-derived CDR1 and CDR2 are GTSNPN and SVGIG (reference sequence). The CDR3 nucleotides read TGTGCCTGGAGAGCCACAGGGAGGGCTGAAGCTTTCTTT. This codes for CAWRATGRAEAFF. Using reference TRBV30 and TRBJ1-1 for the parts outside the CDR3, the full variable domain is SQTIHQWPATLVQPVGSPLSLECTVEGTSNPNLYWYRQAAGRGLQLLFYSVGIGQISSEVPQNLSASRPQDRQFILSSKKLLLSDSGFYLCAWRATGRAEAFFGQGTRLTVV.

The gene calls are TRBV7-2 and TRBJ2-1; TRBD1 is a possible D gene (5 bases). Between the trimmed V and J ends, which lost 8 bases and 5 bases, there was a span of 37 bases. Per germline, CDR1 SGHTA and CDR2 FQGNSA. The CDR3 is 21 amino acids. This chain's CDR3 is CASPRRQTYFMYSNCDNEQFF. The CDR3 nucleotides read TGTGCCAGCCCGAGGAGACAGACCTACTTTATGTACAGCAATTGTGACAATGAGCAGTTCTTC.

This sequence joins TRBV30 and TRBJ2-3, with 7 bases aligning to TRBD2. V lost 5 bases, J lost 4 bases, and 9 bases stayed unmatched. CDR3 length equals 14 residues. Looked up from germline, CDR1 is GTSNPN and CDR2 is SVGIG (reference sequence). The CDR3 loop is CAWGRGGSSDTQYF. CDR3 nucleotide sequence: TGTGCCTGGGGACGGGGCGGGAGCTCAGATACGCAGTATTTT.

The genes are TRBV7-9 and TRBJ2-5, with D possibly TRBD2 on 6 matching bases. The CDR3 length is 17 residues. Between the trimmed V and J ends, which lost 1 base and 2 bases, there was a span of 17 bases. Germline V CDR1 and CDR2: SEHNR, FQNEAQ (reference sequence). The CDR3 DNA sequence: TGTGCCAGCAGCTTAGGTTTGGGCGGGATGGGTCAAGAGACCCAGTACTTC. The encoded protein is CASSLGLGGMGQETQYF.

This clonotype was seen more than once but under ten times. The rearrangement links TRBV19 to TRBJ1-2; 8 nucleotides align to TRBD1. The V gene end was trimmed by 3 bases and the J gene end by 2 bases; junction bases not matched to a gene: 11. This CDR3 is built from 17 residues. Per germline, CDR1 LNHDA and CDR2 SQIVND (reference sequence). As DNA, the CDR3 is TGTGCCAGTAGTATCTTCGGACAGGGCCACATAAACTATGGCTACACCTTC. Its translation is CASSIFGQGHINYGYTF. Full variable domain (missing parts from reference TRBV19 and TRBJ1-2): DGGITQSPKYLFRKEGQNVTLSCEQNLNHDAMYWYRQDPGQGLRLIYYSQIVNDFQKGDIAEGYSVSREKKESFPLTVTSAQKNPTAFYLCASSIFGQGHINYGYTFGSGTRLTVV.

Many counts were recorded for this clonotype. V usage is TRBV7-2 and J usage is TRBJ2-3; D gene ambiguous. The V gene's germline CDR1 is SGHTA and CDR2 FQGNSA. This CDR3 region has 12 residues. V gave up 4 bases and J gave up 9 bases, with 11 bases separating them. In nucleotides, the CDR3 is TGTGCCAGCAGCTCCCAGAGTTTAACGCAGTATTTT. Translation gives CASSSQSLTQYF.

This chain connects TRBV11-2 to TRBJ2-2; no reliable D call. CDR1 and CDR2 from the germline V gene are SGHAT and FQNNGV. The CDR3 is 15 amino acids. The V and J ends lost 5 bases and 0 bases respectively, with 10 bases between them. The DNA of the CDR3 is TGTGCCAGCAGCCCGGAAAGGACGAACACCGGGGAGCTGTTTTTT. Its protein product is CASSPERTNTGELFF.

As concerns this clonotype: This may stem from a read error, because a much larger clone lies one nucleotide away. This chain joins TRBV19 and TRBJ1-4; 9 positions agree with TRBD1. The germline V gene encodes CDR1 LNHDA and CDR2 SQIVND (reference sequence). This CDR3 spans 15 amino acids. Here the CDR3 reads CASSIGDRAGENLFF. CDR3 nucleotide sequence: TGTGCCAGTAGTATTGGGGACAGGGCGGGCGAAAATCTGTTTTTT.